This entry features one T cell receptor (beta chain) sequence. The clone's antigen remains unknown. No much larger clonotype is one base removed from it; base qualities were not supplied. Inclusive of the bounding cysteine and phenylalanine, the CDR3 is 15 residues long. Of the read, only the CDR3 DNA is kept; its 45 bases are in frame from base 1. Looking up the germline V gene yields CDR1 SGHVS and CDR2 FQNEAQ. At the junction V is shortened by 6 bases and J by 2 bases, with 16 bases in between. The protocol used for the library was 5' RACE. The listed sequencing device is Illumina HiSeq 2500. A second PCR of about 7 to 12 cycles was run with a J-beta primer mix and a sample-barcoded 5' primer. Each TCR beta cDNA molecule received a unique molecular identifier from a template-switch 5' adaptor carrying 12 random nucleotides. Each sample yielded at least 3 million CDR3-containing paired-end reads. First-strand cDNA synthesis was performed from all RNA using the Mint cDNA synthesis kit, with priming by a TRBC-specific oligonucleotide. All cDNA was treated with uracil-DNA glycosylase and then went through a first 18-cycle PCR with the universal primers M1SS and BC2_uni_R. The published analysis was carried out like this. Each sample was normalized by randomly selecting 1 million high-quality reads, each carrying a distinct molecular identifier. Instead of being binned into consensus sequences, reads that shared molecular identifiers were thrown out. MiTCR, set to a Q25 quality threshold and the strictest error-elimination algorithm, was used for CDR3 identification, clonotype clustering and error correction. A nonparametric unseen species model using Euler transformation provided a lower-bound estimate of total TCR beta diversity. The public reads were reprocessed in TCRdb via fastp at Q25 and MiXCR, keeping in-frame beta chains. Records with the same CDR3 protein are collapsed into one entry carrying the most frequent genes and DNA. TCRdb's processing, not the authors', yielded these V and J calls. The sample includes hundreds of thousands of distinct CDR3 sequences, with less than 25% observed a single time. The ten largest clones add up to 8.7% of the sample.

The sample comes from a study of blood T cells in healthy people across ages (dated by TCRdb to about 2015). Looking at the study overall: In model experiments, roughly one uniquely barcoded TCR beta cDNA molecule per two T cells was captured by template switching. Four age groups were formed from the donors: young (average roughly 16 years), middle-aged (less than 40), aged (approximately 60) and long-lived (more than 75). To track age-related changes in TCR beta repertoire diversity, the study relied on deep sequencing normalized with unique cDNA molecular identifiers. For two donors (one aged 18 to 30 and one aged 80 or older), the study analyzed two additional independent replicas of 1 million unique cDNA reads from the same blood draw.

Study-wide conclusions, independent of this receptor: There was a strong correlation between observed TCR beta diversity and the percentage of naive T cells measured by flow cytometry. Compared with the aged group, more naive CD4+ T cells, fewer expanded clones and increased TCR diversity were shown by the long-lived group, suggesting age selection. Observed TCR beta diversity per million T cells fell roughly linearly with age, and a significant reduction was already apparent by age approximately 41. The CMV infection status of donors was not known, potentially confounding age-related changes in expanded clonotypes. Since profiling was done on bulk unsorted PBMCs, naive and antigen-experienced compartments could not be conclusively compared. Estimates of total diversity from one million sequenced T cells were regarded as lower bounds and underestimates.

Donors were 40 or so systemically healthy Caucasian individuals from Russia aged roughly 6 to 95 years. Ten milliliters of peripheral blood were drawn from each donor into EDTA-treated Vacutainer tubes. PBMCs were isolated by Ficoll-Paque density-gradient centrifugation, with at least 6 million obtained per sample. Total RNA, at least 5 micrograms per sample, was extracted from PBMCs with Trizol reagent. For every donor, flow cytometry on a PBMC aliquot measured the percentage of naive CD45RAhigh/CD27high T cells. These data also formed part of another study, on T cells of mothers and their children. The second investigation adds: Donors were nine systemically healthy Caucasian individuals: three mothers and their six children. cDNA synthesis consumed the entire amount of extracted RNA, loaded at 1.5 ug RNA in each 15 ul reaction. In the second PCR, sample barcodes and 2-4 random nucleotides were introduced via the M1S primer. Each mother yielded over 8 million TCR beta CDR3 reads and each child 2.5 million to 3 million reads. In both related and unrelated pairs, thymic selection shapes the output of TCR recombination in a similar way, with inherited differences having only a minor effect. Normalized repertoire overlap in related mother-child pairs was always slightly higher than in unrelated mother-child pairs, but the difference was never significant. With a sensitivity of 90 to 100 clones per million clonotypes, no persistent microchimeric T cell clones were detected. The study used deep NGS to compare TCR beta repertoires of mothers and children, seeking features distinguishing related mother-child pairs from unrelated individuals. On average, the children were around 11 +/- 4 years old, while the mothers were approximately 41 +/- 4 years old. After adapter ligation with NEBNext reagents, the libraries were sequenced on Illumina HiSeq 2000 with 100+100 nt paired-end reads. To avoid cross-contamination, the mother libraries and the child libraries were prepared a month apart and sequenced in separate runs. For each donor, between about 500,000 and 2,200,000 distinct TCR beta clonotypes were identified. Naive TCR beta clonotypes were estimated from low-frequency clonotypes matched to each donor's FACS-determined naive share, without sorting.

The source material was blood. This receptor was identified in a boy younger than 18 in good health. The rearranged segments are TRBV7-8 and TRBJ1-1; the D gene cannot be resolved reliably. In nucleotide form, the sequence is TGTGCCAGCAGTCTTATGGCGGGGATCAACACTGAAGCTTTCTTT. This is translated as CASSLMAGINTEAFF.